Following are 17 T cell receptor beta chains from one sample sequenced in a study of spatial heterogeneity in lung cancer. The time point: blood at routine non-recurrence follow-up after resection. Using its own MiXCR run on the 5' RACE reads, TCRdb lists one record per CDR3 protein. The sample holds about 70,000 distinct CDR3 sequences, about 8.2% seen once. The specimen comprised PBMCs, sampled at follow-up. These receptor sequences come from a female donor with early-stage non-small cell lung cancer.

This chain links TRBV7-2 with TRBJ1-1; no clear D gene. Trimming cost V 3 bases and J 0 bases, with 5 bases left between them. Germline V gene sequence: CDR1 SGHTA, CDR2 FQGNSA. The CDR3 extends over 13 amino acids. The CDR3 sequence: CASSFTLNTEAFF. Here the CDR3 DNA reads TGTGCCAGCAGCTTCACACTGAACACTGAAGCTTTCTTT.

This clonotype was counted at least ten times. The chain couples TRBV12-3 or TRBV12-4 to TRBJ2-2; D possibly corresponds to TRBD1 (6 bases). The length of the CDR3 is 15 residues. V lost 6 bases, J lost 2 bases, and 13 bases lay in between. CDR3 sequence: CASSPRQENTGELFF. CDR3 bases: TGTGCCAGCAGCCCCAGACAGGAAAACACCGGGGAGCTGTTTTTT.

This clonotype was detected many times. V gene TRBV7-9 combines with J gene TRBJ2-5; 11 bases are shared with TRBD2. Germline V CDR1 and CDR2: SEHNR, FQNEAQ (reference sequence). The J segment lost 5 bases and the V segment lost 5 bases, leaving 10 bases of the junction unmatched. This CDR3 is built from 16 residues. The CDR3 nucleotides read TGTGCCAGCAGCCCTCCGGGACTAGCGGCCCTGGAGACCCAGTACTTC. Its protein product is CASSPPGLAALETQYF.

This clonotype was observed many times. The chain has TRBV20-1 and TRBJ2-5; tentatively, D is TRBD1 or TRBD2 (6 bases each). CDR3 length equals 16 residues. The V and J ends lost 1 base and 4 bases respectively, with 19 bases between them. Germline V gene data show CDR1 as DFQATT and CDR2 as SNEGSKA (reference sequence). The CDR3 DNA follows: TGCAGTGCTAGAGGAGTCGGGGGCTTAATGGGAGAGACCCAGTACTTC. It is translated as CSARGVGGLMGETQYF.

This clonotype has at least ten counts. The chain combines TRBV23-1 with TRBJ2-1; TRBD1 aligns across 7 bases. TRBV23-1 is known as an ORF, though its function is uncertain. V lost 0 bases to trimming and J lost 3 bases; unmatched junction nucleotides: 2. The CDR3 extends over 15 amino acids. DNA of the CDR3: TGCGCCAGCAGTCAATCTTGGGACAGCTACAATGAGCAGTTCTTC. It is translated as CASSQSWDSYNEQFF.

This clonotype was counted ten times or more. The chain uses TRBV3-1 and TRBJ1-4; 9 bases align to TRBD1. The CDR3 runs 17 residues. Germline CDR1 and CDR2: LGHDT and YNNKEL (reference sequence). The junction had 12 bases not matched to a gene; V was cut back by 0 bases and J by 10 bases. The CDR3 loop is CASSQDLGQGVSGKLFF. The CDR3 DNA follows: TGTGCCAGCAGCCAAGACCTGGGACAGGGTGTGAGTGGAAAACTGTTTTTT.

There are many counts of this clonotype. The gene calls are TRBV7-8 and TRBJ2-5; TRBD2 might be the D (6 bases). The V end lost 5 bases, the J end lost 1 base, and 14 bases lay between the germline ends. Germline V lookup: CDR1 SGHVS, CDR2 FQNEAQ. The CDR3 sequence is 15 residues long. The CDR3: CASSPRDSPQETQYF. The CDR3 bases are TGTGCCAGCAGCCCGAGGGACTCGCCCCAAGAGACCCAGTACTTC. The whole variable domain, filled in from reference TRBV7-8 and TRBJ2-5, reads GAGVSQSPRYKVAKRGQDVALRCDPISGHVSLFWYQQALGQGPEFLTYFQNEAQLDKSGLPSDRFFAERPEGSVSTLKIQRTQQEDSAVYLCASSPRDSPQETQYFGPGTRLLVL.

This clonotype came up many times. The rearrangement links TRBV19 to TRBJ2-2, with D maybe TRBD1 (6 bases). The germline V gene encodes CDR1 LNHDA and CDR2 SQIVND (reference sequence). V was trimmed by 8 bases and J by 6 bases, leaving 19 bases between them. The CDR3 is 15 amino acids. Here the CDR3 reads CASLFGTMLAGELFF. The CDR3 DNA sequence: TGTGCCAGTCTATTTGGGACAATGCTCGCCGGGGAGCTGTTTTTT.

This clonotype was detected ten times or more. CDR3 nucleotides: TGCAGTGCCCAGGGACGGCTGAACACTGAAGCTTTCTTT. Its translation is CSAQGRLNTEAFF. The V and J genes are TRBV20-1 and TRBJ1-1; tentative D call: TRBD1 (5 bases). This CDR3 is built from 13 residues. Germline V CDR1 and CDR2: DFQATT, SNEGSKA (reference sequence). The V end lost 6 bases, the J end lost 0 bases, and 11 bases lay between the germline ends.

In this sample, this clonotype turned up many times. The V call is TRBV9, the J call TRBJ1-3; the match to TRBD1 covers 7 bases. The trim removed 3 bases at V and 4 bases at J, leaving 10 bases unmatched. CDR1 SGDLS and CDR2 YYNGEE come from the germline V gene. The CDR3 consists of 16 residues. CDR3 sequence: CASSGQEGAEGNTIYF. CDR3 nucleotide sequence: TGTGCCAGCAGCGGGCAGGAGGGGGCAGAAGGAAACACCATATATTTT.

This clonotype was counted many times. The chain employs TRBV11-2 and TRBJ2-4, with 9 bases matching TRBD2. The CDR3 is made up of 14 amino acids. Per the germline V gene, CDR1 is SGHAT and CDR2 is FQNNGV. Unmatched junction bases numbered 2, after V lost 3 bases and J lost 5 bases. DNA of the CDR3: TGTGCCAGCAGCTTTAGCGGGAGCCAAAACATTCAGTACTTC. It specifies CASSFSGSQNIQYF.

This clonotype was seen at least ten times. CDR3 nucleotides: TGTGCCAGCAATCAGGGGAATCAGCCCCAGCATTTT. Translated: CASNQGNQPQHF. The genes are TRBV28 and TRBJ1-5, with a possible D match to TRBD1 (6 bases). This CDR3 comprises 12 residues. From germline, CDR1 is MDHEN and CDR2 SYDVKM. V was shortened by 7 bases and J by 4 bases, with 8 bases between the two germline ends. The full variable domain, completed using reference TRBV28 and TRBJ1-5, is DVKVTQSSRYLVKRTGEKVFLECVQDMDHENMFWYRQDPGLGLRLIYFSYDVKMKEKGDIPEGYSVSREKKERFSLILESASTNQTSMYLCASNQGNQPQHFGDGTRLSIL.

This clonotype was counted only a few times. The rearrangement joins TRBV29-1 to TRBJ2-7, with D maybe TRBD2 (6 bases). The V gene lost 4 bases and the J gene lost 7 bases, with 11 bases spanning the gap. CDR1 is SQVTM, CDR2 ANQGSEA, per germline. The CDR3 loop spans 11 amino acids. The CDR3 sequence: CSVGEAIEQYF. DNA for the CDR3: TGCAGCGTTGGGGAGGCCATAGAGCAGTACTTC.

This clonotype was counted many times. The V and J genes are TRBV9 and TRBJ2-7; possibly TRBD2 for D (5 bases). Germline CDR1 and CDR2: SGDLS and YYNGEE. This CDR3 comprises 16 residues. V lost 1 base to trimming and J lost 1 base, with 15 bases between them. For the CDR3, the DNA is TGTGCCAGCAGCGTAACCAGCGGAGCTATTTCCTACGAGCAGTACTTC. Protein product: CASSVTSGAISYEQYF.

Only a few counts were recorded for this clonotype. The V gene is TRBV5-5, the J gene TRBJ2-1; 10 nucleotides match TRBD1. The CDR3 totals 15 residues. Germline values: CDR1 SGHKS, CDR2 YYEKEE (reference sequence). V was clipped by 3 bases and J by 3 bases; unmatched bases: 3. Here the CDR3 DNA reads TGTGCCAGCAGCTCCCGGGACAGGGGCTACAATGAGCAGTTCTTC. Protein product: CASSSRDRGYNEQFF. Full variable domain (remainder filled in from reference TRBV5-5 and TRBJ2-1): DAGVTQSPTHLIKTRGQQVTLRCSPISGHKSVSWYQQVLGQGPQFIFQYYEKEERGRGNFPDRFSARQFPNYSSELNVNALLLGDSALYLCASSSRDRGYNEQFFGPGTRLTVL.

This clonotype was found many times. J is TRBJ2-6 and V is TRBV7-9; 7 positions match TRBD1. V dropped 6 bases and J dropped 2; count of bases not matched to a gene: 13. The CDR3 spans 18 residues. Germline lookup yields CDR1 SEHNR and CDR2 FQNEAQ (reference sequence). The CDR3 reads CASRPQGTMLPGANVLTF. DNA for the CDR3: TGTGCCAGCAGACCACAGGGGACGATGTTGCCTGGGGCCAACGTCCTGACTTTC.

On this clonotype itself: Just one base apart from a much larger clone, this may be a read error. In nucleotides, the CDR3 is TGTGCCAGCGGGGACAGGGAAGTTGATAGTACGCAGTATTTT. Translated, it gives CASGDREVDSTQYF. The V gene is TRBV6-1, the J gene TRBJ2-3; TRBD1 agrees at 9 bases. Per germline, CDR1 MNHNS and CDR2 SASEGT. J was trimmed by 8 bases and V by 8 bases; bases with no gene match: 11. CDR3 length: 14 residues.